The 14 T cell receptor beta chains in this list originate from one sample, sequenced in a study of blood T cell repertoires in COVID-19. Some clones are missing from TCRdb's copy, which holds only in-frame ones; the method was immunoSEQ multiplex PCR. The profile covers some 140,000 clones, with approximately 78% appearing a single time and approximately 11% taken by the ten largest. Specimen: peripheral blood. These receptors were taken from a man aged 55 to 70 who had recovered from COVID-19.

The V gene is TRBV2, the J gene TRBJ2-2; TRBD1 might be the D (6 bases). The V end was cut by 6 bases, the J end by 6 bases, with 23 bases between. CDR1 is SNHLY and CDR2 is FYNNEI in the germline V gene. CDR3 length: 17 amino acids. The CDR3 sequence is CASRRNRGSAVAGELFF. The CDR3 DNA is TGTGCCAGCAGGCGGAATAGGGGGTCGGCAGTCGCCGGGGAGCTGTTTTTT.

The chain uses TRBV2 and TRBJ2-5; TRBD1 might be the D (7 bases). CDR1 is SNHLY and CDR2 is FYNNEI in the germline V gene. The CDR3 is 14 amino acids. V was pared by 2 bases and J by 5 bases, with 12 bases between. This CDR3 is CASSERAGGETQYF. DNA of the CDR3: TGTGCCAGCAGTGAAAGGGCAGGGGGGGAGACCCAGTACTTC.

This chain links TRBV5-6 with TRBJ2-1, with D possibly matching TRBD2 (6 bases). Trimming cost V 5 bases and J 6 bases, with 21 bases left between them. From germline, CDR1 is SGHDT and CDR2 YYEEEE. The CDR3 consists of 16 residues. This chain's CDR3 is CASRRLQGGIANEQFF. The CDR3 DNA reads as TGTGCCAGCAGACGTCTTCAGGGAGGCATCGCCAATGAGCAGTTCTTC.

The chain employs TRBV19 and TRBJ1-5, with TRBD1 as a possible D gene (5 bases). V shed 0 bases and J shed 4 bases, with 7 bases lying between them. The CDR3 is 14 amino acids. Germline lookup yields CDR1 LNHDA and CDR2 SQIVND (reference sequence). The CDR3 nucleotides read TGTGCCAGTAGTATAGAACAGGTAAATCAGCCCCAGCATTTT. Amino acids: CASSIEQVNQPQHF.

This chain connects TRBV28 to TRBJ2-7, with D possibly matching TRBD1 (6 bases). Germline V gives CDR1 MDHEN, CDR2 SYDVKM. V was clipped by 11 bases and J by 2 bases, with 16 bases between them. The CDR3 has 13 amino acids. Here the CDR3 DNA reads TGTGCCTCTACAGGGACACTCACCTACGAGCAGTACTTC. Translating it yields CASTGTLTYEQYF.

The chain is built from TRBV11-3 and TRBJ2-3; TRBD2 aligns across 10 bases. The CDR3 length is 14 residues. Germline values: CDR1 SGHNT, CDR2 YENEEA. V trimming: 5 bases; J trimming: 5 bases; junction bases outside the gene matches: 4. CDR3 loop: CASSPGLAEDTQYF. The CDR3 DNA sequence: TGTGCCAGCAGCCCCGGACTAGCGGAAGATACGCAGTATTTT.

The CDR3 sequence: CASSINRGDYGYTF. Here the CDR3 DNA reads TGTGCCAGTAGTATAAACAGGGGAGACTATGGCTACACCTTC. The chain links TRBV19 to TRBJ1-2; 7 bases agree with TRBD1. CDR1 LNHDA and CDR2 SQIVND come from the germline V gene (reference sequence). J was trimmed by 3 bases and V by 2 bases; bases with no gene match: 3. CDR3 length equals 14 residues.

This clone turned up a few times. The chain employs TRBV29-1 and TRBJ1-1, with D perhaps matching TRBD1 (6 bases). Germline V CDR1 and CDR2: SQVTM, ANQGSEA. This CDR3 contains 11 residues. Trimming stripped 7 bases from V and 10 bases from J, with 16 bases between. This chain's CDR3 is CSADPVGGAFF. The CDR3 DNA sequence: TGCAGCGCCGACCCCGTAGGGGGAGCTTTCTTT.

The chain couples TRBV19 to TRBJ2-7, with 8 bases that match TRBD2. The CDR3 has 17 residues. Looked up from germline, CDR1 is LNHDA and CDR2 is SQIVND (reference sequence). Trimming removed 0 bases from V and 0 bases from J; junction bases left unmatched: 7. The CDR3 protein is CASSIDLSSGGSYEQYF. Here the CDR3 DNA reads TGTGCCAGTAGTATAGATCTATCCAGCGGGGGCTCCTACGAGCAGTACTTC.

CDR3 sequence reads: CASSTGTGYLEDGYTF. The CDR3 bases are TGCGCCAGCAGCACCGGGACAGGGTACCTGGAGGATGGCTACACCTTC. J is TRBJ1-2 and V is TRBV5-1, with TRBD1 matching over 9 bases. The CDR3 has 16 residues. V lost 4 bases to trimming and J lost 6 bases; unmatched junction nucleotides: 13. The germline gives CDR1 SGHRS, CDR2 YFSETQ.

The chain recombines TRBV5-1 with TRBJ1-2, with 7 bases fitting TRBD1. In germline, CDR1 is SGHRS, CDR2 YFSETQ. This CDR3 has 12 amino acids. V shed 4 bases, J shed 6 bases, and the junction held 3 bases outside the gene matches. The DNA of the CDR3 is TGCGCCAGCAGCGCGACAGGGAATGGCTACACCTTC. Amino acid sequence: CASSATGNGYTF. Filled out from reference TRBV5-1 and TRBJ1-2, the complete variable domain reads KAGVTQTPRYLIKTRGQQVTLSCSPISGHRSVSWYQQTPGQGLQFLFEYFSETQRNKGNFPGRFSGRQFSNSRSEMNVSTLELGDSALYLCASSATGNGYTFGSGTRLTVV.

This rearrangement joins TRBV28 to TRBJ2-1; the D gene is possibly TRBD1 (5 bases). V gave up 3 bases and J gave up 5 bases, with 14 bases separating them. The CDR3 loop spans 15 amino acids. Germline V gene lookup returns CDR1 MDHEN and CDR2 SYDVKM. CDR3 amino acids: CASSFVRGWDNEQFF. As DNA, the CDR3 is TGTGCCAGCAGTTTTGTAAGGGGTTGGGACAATGAGCAGTTCTTC.

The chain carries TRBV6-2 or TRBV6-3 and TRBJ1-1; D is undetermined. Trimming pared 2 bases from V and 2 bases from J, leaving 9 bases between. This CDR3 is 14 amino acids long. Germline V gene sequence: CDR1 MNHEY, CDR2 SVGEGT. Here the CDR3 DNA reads TGTGCCAGCAGTTACGCGGGCCCTAACACTGAAGCTTTCTTT. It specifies CASSYAGPNTEAFF.

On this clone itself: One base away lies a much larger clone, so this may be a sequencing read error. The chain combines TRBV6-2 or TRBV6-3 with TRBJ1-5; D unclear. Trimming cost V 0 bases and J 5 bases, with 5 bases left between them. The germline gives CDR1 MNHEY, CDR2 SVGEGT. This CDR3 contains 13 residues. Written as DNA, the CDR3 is TGTGCCAGCAGTTACTCTCTCGATCAGCCCCAGCATTTT. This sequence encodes CASSYSLDQPQHF.